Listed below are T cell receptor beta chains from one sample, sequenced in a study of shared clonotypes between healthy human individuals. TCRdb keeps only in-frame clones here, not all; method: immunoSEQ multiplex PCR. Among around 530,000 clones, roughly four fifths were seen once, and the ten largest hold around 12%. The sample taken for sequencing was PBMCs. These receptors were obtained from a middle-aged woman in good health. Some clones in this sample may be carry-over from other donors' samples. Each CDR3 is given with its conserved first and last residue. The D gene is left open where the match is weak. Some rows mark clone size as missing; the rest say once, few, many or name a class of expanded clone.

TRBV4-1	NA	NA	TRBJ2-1	TGCGCCAGCAGCACACGTTCGCAGCTCACCAATGAGCAGTTCTTC	CASSTRSQLTNEQFF
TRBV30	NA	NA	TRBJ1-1	TGTGCCTGGAGCCGCGGATCGCAGGGGAACACTGAAGCTTTCTTT	CAWSRGSQGNTEAFF
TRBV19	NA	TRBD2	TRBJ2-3	TGTGCCAGTAGCTATCTAGCGGGAGAAAGGACAGATACGCAGTATTTT	CASSYLAGERTDTQYF
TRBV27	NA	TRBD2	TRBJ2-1	TGTGCCAGCAGTAAACTAAGCGGGATCGGCGACAATGAGCAGTTCTTC	CASSKLSGIGDNEQFF
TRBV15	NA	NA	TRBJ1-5	TGTGCCACCAGCAGAGATCTTGGGCAGGGGATGGGTCAGCCCCAGCATTTT	CATSRDLGQGMGQPQHF
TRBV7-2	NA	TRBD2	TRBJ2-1	TGTGCCAGCAGCTTAACCGGGCGGGAGGGGTACAATGAGCAGTTCTTC	CASSLTGREGYNEQFF
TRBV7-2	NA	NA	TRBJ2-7	TGTGCCAGCAGCCCGAGGGGCACCAGCTCCTACGAGCAGTACTTC	CASSPRGTSSYEQYF
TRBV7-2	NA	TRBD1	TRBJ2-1	TGTGCCAGCAGCTTTGACAGGGGCCTATACAATGAGCAGTTCTTC	CASSFDRGLYNEQFF
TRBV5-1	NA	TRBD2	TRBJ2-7	TGCGCCAGCAGCCGCGGACTAGCGGGAGTTAGGGAGCAGTACTTC	CASSRGLAGVREQYF
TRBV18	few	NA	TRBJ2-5	TGTGCCAGGGGAGGGACAGTACAGTACTTC	CARGGTVQYF
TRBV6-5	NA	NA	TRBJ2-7	TGTGCCAGCAGAACGGACAGAGAAGCCTACGAGCAGTACTTC	CASRTDREAYEQYF
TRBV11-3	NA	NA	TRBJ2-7	TGTGCCAGCAGCTTAGGGGATCAGGGGTACGAGCAGTACTTC	CASSLGDQGYEQYF
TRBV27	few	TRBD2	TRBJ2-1	TGTGCCAGCAGTCTGGACGGGCTCCGAAATAGCGGGAGGCCCCACAATGAGCAGTTCTTC	CASSLDGLRNSGRPHNEQFF
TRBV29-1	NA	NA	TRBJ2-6	TGCAGCGTTGACACGACTGATTTCGTCTCTGGGGCCAACGTCCTGACTTTC	CSVDTTDFVSGANVLTF
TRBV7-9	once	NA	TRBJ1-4	TGTGCCAGCAGCTTAGGGGTTTCCGATGAAAAACTGTTTTTT	CASSLGVSDEKLFF
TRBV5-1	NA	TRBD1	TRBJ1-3	TGCGCCAGCTCCCGGGACAGGAATGCAAACACCATATATTTT	CASSRDRNANTIYF
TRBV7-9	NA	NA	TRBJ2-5	TGTGCCAGCAGCTTAGATCAGGGTCAAGAGACCCAGTACTTC	CASSLDQGQETQYF
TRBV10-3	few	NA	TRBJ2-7	TGTGCCATCAGTGAGATAGCGGTTAATAGCGTGCAGTACTTC	CAISEIAVNSVQYF
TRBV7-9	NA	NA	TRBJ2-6	TGTGCCAGCAGCCCACTAGGGGGCTCTGGGGCCAACGTCCTGACTTTC	CASSPLGGSGANVLTF
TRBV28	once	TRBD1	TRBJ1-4	TGTGCCAGCAGTTCCTCGACAGGGGTTGGTGAAAAACTGTTTTTT	CASSSSTGVGEKLFF
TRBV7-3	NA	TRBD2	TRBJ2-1	TGTGCCAGCAGCTATATCGGGACTAGCTCCTACAATGAGCAGTTCTTC	CASSYIGTSSYNEQFF
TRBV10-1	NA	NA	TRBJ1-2	TGCGCCAGCCCGTTACTTTGGGTTGAGTATGGCTACACCTTC	CASPLLWVEYGYTF
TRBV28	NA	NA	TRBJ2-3	TGTGCCAGCAGTTCAGATACGCAGTATTTT	CASSSDTQYF
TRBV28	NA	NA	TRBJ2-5	TGTGCCAGCAGTTCGCTACTCCGGGACATTAGTAAAGAGACCCAGTACTTC	CASSSLLRDISKETQYF
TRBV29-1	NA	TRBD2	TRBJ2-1	TGCAGCGTTGTTGGGACTAGCGGCTACAATGAGCAGTTCTTC	CSVVGTSGYNEQFF
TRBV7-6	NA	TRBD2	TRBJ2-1	TGTGCCAGCAGCCCACAGACTAGCGGGAGGACCAATGAGCAGTTCTTC	CASSPQTSGRTNEQFF
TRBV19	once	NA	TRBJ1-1	TGTGCCAGTAGTATCCAGGGAGGCGGGACTGAAGCTTTCTTT	CASSIQGGGTEAFF
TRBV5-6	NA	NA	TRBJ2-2	TGTGCCAGCAGCTCCAGGAACACCGGGGAGCTGTTTTTT	CASSSRNTGELFF
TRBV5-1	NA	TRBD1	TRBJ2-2	TGCGCCAGCAGCCTCAGGACAGGACGGGGCACCGGGGAGCTGTTTTTT	CASSLRTGRGTGELFF
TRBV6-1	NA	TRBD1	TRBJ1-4	TGTGCCAGCACTGGCAGGGGGCAAACTGAAAAACTGTTTTTT	CASTGRGQTEKLFF
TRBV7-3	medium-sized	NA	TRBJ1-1	TGTGCCAGCAGCATTCTCAGGGGCGGAGAAGCTTTCTTT	CASSILRGGEAFF
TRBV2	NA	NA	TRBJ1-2	TGTGCCAGCAAAGGGGACATTAACTATGGCTACACCTTC	CASKGDINYGYTF
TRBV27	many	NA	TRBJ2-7	TGTGCCAGCAGTCCCGACGGGGTAAATGCCTACGAGCAGTACTTC	CASSPDGVNAYEQYF
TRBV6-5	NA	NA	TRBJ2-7	TGTGCCAGCAGGAGGACAGCGAGCTCCTACGAGCAGTACTTC	CASRRTASSYEQYF
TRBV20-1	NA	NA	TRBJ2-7	TGCAGTGCGGGCGGCTTTGGCGAGCAGTACTTC	CSAGGFGEQYF
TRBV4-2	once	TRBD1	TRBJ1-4	TGTGCCAGCAGCCAAGAAACAGGGGGACAGGGGTATGAAAAACTGTTTTTT	CASSQETGGQGYEKLFF
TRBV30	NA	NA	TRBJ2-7	TGTGCCTGGAGCGGACAGTCCTACGAGCAGTACTTC	CAWSGQSYEQYF